These 15 T cell receptor beta chains came from one sample sequenced in a study of identical twins. TCRdb reprocessed the 5' RACE reads with MiXCR, giving one entry per CDR3 protein. The sample includes 1,800,000 or so distinct CDR3 sequences, less than 40% of them seen just once. The sequenced material came from cord blood. The receptor source for this set is a newborn girl in good health.

In this sample, this clonotype turned up a few times. The chain combines TRBV7-9 with TRBJ2-7; D unclear. The CDR3 covers 13 residues. Germline V gives CDR1 SEHNR, CDR2 FQNEAQ (reference sequence). Deletions cut 3 bases from V and 3 bases from J, with 9 bases between. CDR3 amino acids: CASSLANFYEQYF. CDR3 nucleotides: TGTGCCAGCAGCTTGGCTAACTTCTACGAGCAGTACTTC. Full variable domain (remainder filled in from reference TRBV7-9 and TRBJ2-7): DTGVSQNPRHKITKRGQNVTFRCDPISEHNRLYWYRQTLGQGPEFLTYFQNEAQLEKSRLLSDRFSAERPKGSFSTLEIQRTEQGDSAMYLCASSLANFYEQYFGPGTRLTVT.

In this sample, this clonotype turned up a few times. The rearrangement links TRBV12-3 or TRBV12-4 to TRBJ2-3; no clear D. The ends were cut back, 3 bases at V and 1 base at J, with 8 bases in the middle. The CDR3 runs 14 residues. For the CDR3, the DNA is TGTGCCAGCAGTTTCAGGAAGGGCACAGATACGCAGTATTTT. Its translation is CASSFRKGTDTQYF.

This chain joins TRBV6-6 and TRBJ2-1; D not certain. V lost 6 bases and J lost 9, with 15 bases in between. Germline CDR1 is MNHNY and CDR2 is SVGAGI (reference sequence). The CDR3 sequence is 13 residues long. The CDR3 protein is CASRYLVRGEQFF. Here the CDR3 DNA reads TGTGCCAGCAGGTATTTAGTTCGAGGTGAGCAGTTCTTC.

The chain has TRBV7-9 and TRBJ1-5, with 8 bases lining up with TRBD1. This CDR3 spans 18 amino acids. V shed 5 bases and J 1 base; nucleotides not matched to a gene: 13. Germline lookup yields CDR1 SEHNR and CDR2 FQNEAQ (reference sequence). The CDR3 bases are TGTGCCAGCAGCGCGCGGACTCAGGGGGCTGGAAGCAATCAGCCCCAGCATTTT. Translated, it gives CASSARTQGAGSNQPQHF.

This clonotype was detected ten times or more. This CDR3 is CASRTGLAGTDTQYF. As DNA, the CDR3 is TGTGCCAGCAGGACGGGACTAGCGGGCACAGATACGCAGTATTTT. The rearrangement links TRBV12-3 or TRBV12-4 to TRBJ2-3; TRBD2 matches at 11 bases. The length of the CDR3 is 15 residues. The ends lost 6 bases at V and 1 base at J; junction bases unmatched: 3.

This clonotype was observed a handful of times. The genes are TRBV29-1 and TRBJ2-1; the D gene is possibly TRBD2 (6 bases). The length of the CDR3 is 14 residues. Germline CDR1 is SQVTM and CDR2 is ANQGSEA. V was clipped by 8 bases and J by 0 bases, with 14 bases between them. CDR3 DNA: TGCAGCTTCAGCGCGGGGAGCTCCTACAATGAGCAGTTCTTC. Translating it yields CSFSAGSSYNEQFF.

This clonotype showed up just a few times. The J gene is TRBJ2-1, the V gene TRBV11-1; TRBD2 agrees at 10 bases. This CDR3 region has 18 residues. The germline gives CDR1 SGHAT, CDR2 FQDESV (reference sequence). J was trimmed by 4 bases and V by 0 bases; bases with no gene match: 9. CDR3: CASSLALRSGGAYNEQFF. The CDR3 region has the DNA TGTGCCAGCAGCTTAGCGCTAAGAAGCGGGGGGGCATACAATGAGCAGTTCTTC.

The chain links TRBV2 to TRBJ1-2; TRBD1 is a possible D gene (5 bases). Germline assignment: CDR1 SNHLY and CDR2 FYNNEI. CDR3 length: 14 residues. The CDR3 loop reads CARSGQGANYGYTF. CDR3 coding DNA: TGTGCGCGAAGTGGGCAAGGGGCCAACTATGGCTACACCTTC.

The gene calls are TRBV29-1 and TRBJ1-2; no clear D gene. V lost 7 bases and J lost 5, with 14 bases in between. The CDR3 length is 12 residues. The germline gives CDR1 SQVTM, CDR2 ANQGSEA. CDR3 in amino acids: CSALGRLYGYTF. The DNA of the CDR3 is TGCAGCGCGCTGGGGAGGCTTTATGGCTACACCTTC.

This clonotype has just a few counts. V is TRBV3-1 and J is TRBJ2-7; 11 nucleotides align to TRBD2. This CDR3 is built from 19 residues. Germline CDR1 and CDR2: LGHDT and YNNKEL (reference sequence). V shed 4 bases, J shed 0 bases, and the junction held 14 bases outside the gene matches. DNA for the CDR3: TGTGCCAGCAGCCCGATAACTAGCGGGAGCCTCGTTAGCTCCTACGAGCAGTACTTC. Translated: CASSPITSGSLVSSYEQYF.

For this clonotype: The junction shows a germline mismatch at one end, possibly a read error. The chain combines TRBV3-1 with TRBJ2-7; 7 bases line up with TRBD1. The CDR3 contains 15 residues. Germline V gene data show CDR1 as LGHDT and CDR2 as YNNKEL (reference sequence). The CDR3 loop is CARSQKQGSRYEQYF. The DNA for the CDR3 is TGTGCCCGCAGCCAGAAACAGGGGAGCCGCTACGAGCAGTACTTC.

This clonotype was counted ten times or more. The chain carries TRBV29-1 and TRBJ2-1; TRBD2 agrees at 11 bases. CDR3 length: 14 amino acids. CDR1 is SQVTM and CDR2 is ANQGSEA in the germline V gene. The trim removed 1 base at V and 5 bases at J, leaving 1 base unmatched. The CDR3, as DNA: TGCAGCGTTGAAGGACTAGCGGGACACAATGAGCAGTTCTTC. It specifies CSVEGLAGHNEQFF.

This sequence joins TRBV4-2 and TRBJ2-1, with 14 positions matching TRBD2. The germline V gene has CDR1 LGHNA and CDR2 YNFKEQ. The V segment lost 2 bases and the J segment 7 bases; nucleotides outside the gene matches: 7. The CDR3 extends over 17 amino acids. The CDR3 sequence is CASSQLPGTSGGNEQFF. Here the CDR3 DNA reads TGTGCCAGCAGCCAACTACCCGGGACTAGCGGGGGTAATGAGCAGTTCTTC.

Of note for this clonotype: A much more abundant neighbour one base away suggests this may be a read error. The V and J genes are TRBV10-1 and TRBJ1-2, with 8 bases fitting TRBD1. Germline V gene data show CDR1 as WNHNN and CDR2 as SYGVQD (reference sequence). CDR3 size: 13 residues. The DNA of the CDR3 is TGCGCCAGCGGTGAAGGACAGGGCAATGGCTACACCTTC. It translates to CASGEGQGNGYTF.

This chain links TRBV5-1 with TRBJ2-3; TRBD1 aligns across 7 bases. The length of the CDR3 is 15 residues. Germline CDR1 is SGHRS and CDR2 is YFSETQ. With 3 bases clipped from V and 3 bases from J, the junction kept 7 bases outside the gene matches. CDR3 nucleotides: TGCGCCAGCAGCTACGACAGGGTTGAAACAGATACGCAGTATTTT. Amino acid sequence: CASSYDRVETDTQYF.